One sample yielded the 27 T cell receptor beta chains listed below, sequenced in a study of T cell repertoires in cytomegalovirus infection. TCRdb re-derived calls from the reads in MiXCR, one entry per CDR3 protein. This sample has some 130,000 distinct CDR3 sequences, with approximately 8.8% found just once. The sequenced sample consisted of PBMCs. All receptors come from a human donor in good health (CMV status not recorded). Some clones in this sample may be carry-over from other donors' samples.

This clonotype was recorded at least ten times. The chain links TRBV5-1 to TRBJ1-6; D is unclear. The germline gives CDR1 SGHRS, CDR2 YFSETQ. The CDR3 has 16 residues. V was shortened by 0 bases and J by 6 bases, with 13 bases between the two germline ends. The CDR3 DNA reads as TGCGCCAGCAGCTTGGGGGGTGTCAGGTCTAATTCACCCCTCCACTTT. Amino acids: CASSLGGVRSNSPLHF.

This clonotype came up a few times. In DNA, the CDR3 is TGTGCCAGCAAAGGGGCTAGTAATCAGCCCCAGCATTTT. Translation: CASKGASNQPQHF. The chain is built from TRBV28 and TRBJ1-5; tentatively, D is TRBD1 (5 bases). Germline CDR1 MDHEN, CDR2 SYDVKM. Trimming stripped 7 bases from V and 4 bases from J, with 11 bases between. The CDR3 is 13 amino acids.

J is TRBJ2-7 and V is TRBV15; 7 nucleotides line up with TRBD1. Germline V gene lookup returns CDR1 LNHNV and CDR2 YYDKDF (reference sequence). V lost 4 bases and J lost 2; bases outside the gene matches: 5. This CDR3 has 14 amino acids. CDR3 coding DNA: TGTGCCACCAGCACAGAAGGGGGCACCTACGAGCAGTACTTC. This sequence encodes CATSTEGGTYEQYF.

The rearrangement joins TRBV2 to TRBJ2-5, with D possibly matching TRBD1 (6 bases). V lost 3 bases and J 6 bases, leaving 11 bases between the germline ends. CDR1 is SNHLY and CDR2 is FYNNEI in the germline V gene. The CDR3 has 13 residues. The CDR3 loop reads CASSDLQGKTQYF. CDR3 nucleotide sequence: TGTGCCAGCAGTGATTTGCAGGGGAAGACCCAGTACTTC.

This clonotype occurred many times. This sequence joins TRBV11-2 and TRBJ2-7; tentative D call: TRBD2 (7 bases). Germline CDR1 SGHAT, CDR2 FQNNGV. This CDR3 contains 15 residues. V dropped 3 bases and J dropped 2 bases, with 14 bases sitting between them. CDR3 DNA sequence: TGTGCCAGCAGCTTTGGGGGGGGCGCACCCTACGAGCAGTACTTC. Protein product: CASSFGGGAPYEQYF.

This clonotype was counted between two and nine times. CDR3 bases: TGTGCCAGCAGTGGACGTGCGGGCCCGAGCTATGAGCAGTTCTTC. Translating gives CASSGRAGPSYEQFF. The chain is built from TRBV12-3 or TRBV12-4 and TRBJ2-1; perhaps TRBD2 as D (5 bases). This CDR3 has 15 amino acids. The ends were cut back, 5 bases at V and 8 bases at J, with 19 bases in the middle.

This clonotype was observed a handful of times. The V call is TRBV29-1, the J call TRBJ2-3, with unresolved D. The CDR3 consists of 14 residues. Deletions cut 7 bases from V and 2 bases from J, with 16 bases between. Germline CDR1 SQVTM, CDR2 ANQGSEA. DNA for the CDR3: TGCAGCGGCGCGGCAGGTTTTCCCACAGATACGCAGTATTTT. This gives the protein CSGAAGFPTDTQYF.

This clonotype has more than one count but fewer than ten. The chain is built from TRBV20-1 and TRBJ1-2; D ambiguous. This CDR3 has 13 amino acids. The germline gives CDR1 DFQATT, CDR2 SNEGSKA (reference sequence). Trimming cost V 3 bases and J 7 bases, with 15 bases left between them. The CDR3 loop reads CSARGRVWSGYTF. CDR3 DNA: TGCAGTGCTAGGGGTCGGGTTTGGTCTGGCTACACCTTC.

This clonotype was picked up many times. The chain joins TRBV2 to TRBJ1-4, with D possibly TRBD1 on 5 matching bases. Trimming shortened V by 5 bases and J by 7 bases, and 20 bases separated the two germline ends. The CDR3 has 16 residues. Germline lookup yields CDR1 SNHLY and CDR2 FYNNEI. The chain's CDR3 is CASSKDIGFVSEKLFF. The CDR3 coding sequence is TGTGCCAGCAGTAAGGACATCGGGTTCGTTTCTGAAAAACTGTTTTTT.

The table lists this clonotype with many counts. The chain recombines TRBV6-6 with TRBJ2-3; no reliable D call. The CDR3 is 12 residues long. Germline loops: CDR1 MNHNY, CDR2 SVGAGI (reference sequence). V was pared by 0 bases and J by 5 bases, with 3 bases between. As DNA, the CDR3 is TGTGCCAGCAGTTACTCAAAAGATACGCAGTATTTT. Translation gives CASSYSKDTQYF.

The chain employs TRBV12-3 or TRBV12-4 and TRBJ2-3, with 13 bases matching TRBD2. The trim removed 5 bases at V and 14 bases at J, leaving 7 bases unmatched. CDR3 length equals 13 residues. The CDR3 is CASSLGLAGDPYF. CDR3 DNA: TGTGCCAGCAGTCTTGGACTAGCGGGGGACCCGTATTTT.

In its sample, this clonotype was seen many times. This chain joins TRBV12-3 or TRBV12-4 and TRBJ1-5; possibly TRBD1 for D (5 bases). With 6 bases removed from V and 6 bases from J, the gap between germline ends came to 12 bases. The CDR3 is made up of 13 amino acids. The CDR3 region is CASSQAGGQPQHF. CDR3 sequence (DNA): TGTGCCAGCAGCCAAGCCGGGGGTCAGCCCCAGCATTTT.

This clonotype was counted ten times or more. The V gene is TRBV20-1, the J gene TRBJ2-3; 13 positions agree with TRBD2. CDR1 is DFQATT, CDR2 SNEGSKA, per germline (reference sequence). This CDR3 has 17 residues. Trimming cost V 1 base and J 0 bases; bases outside gene matches: 4. This chain's CDR3 is CSARATSGGASTDTQYF. The CDR3 DNA is TGCAGTGCTAGAGCTACTAGCGGGGGGGCAAGCACAGATACGCAGTATTTT.

The chain joins TRBV11-2 to TRBJ1-2; no firm D call. This CDR3 has 15 residues. CDR1 is SGHAT, CDR2 FQNNGV, per germline. V lost 0 bases and J 0 bases, leaving 8 bases between the germline ends. DNA for the CDR3: TGTGCCAGCAGCTTAGAGAACGGCCCTAACTATGGCTACACCTTC. Amino acid sequence: CASSLENGPNYGYTF. Complete variable domain (other parts from reference TRBV11-2 and TRBJ1-2): EAGVAQSPRYKIIEKRQSVAFWCNPISGHATLYWYQQILGQGPKLLIQFQNNGVVDDSQLPKDRFSAERLKGVDSTLKIQPAKLEDSAVYLCASSLENGPNYGYTFGSGTRLTVV.

This chain uses TRBV6-4 with TRBJ2-7; D is possibly TRBD1 or TRBD2 (6 bases each). CDR3 size: 14 residues. V lost 6 bases to trimming and J lost 0 bases, with 12 bases between them. CDR1 and CDR2 from the germline V gene are MRHNA and SNTAGT. The CDR3 loop reads CASRGGLSSYEQYF. CDR3 nucleotides: TGTGCCAGCAGGGGGGGCCTCAGCTCCTACGAGCAGTACTTC.

In this sample, this clonotype turned up many times. The chain links TRBV12-3 or TRBV12-4 to TRBJ1-1, with a weak D call TRBD1 (6 bases). Trimming took 6 bases from V and 0 from J, leaving 11 bases between them. This CDR3 comprises 14 residues. The CDR3 coding sequence is TGTGCCAGCAGACCCACAGGGATGAACACTGAAGCTTTCTTT. Translating it yields CASRPTGMNTEAFF.

This clonotype showed up many times. The V and J genes are TRBV6-6 and TRBJ1-5, with 10 bases aligning to TRBD1. Trimming at V came to 0 bases and at J to 4 bases, leaving 6 bases not matched to a gene. This CDR3 region has 17 residues. CDR1 is MNHNY, CDR2 SVGAGI, per germline (reference sequence). CDR3 nucleotides: TGTGCCAGCAGTTACTCGAGGGACAGGGGAGGTAATCAGCCCCAGCATTTT. Translated, it gives CASSYSRDRGGNQPQHF.

This clonotype came up many times. The genes are TRBV20-1 and TRBJ2-5; TRBD2 matches at 12 bases. This CDR3 spans 15 amino acids. Germline CDR1 DFQATT, CDR2 SNEGSKA (reference sequence). V shed 5 bases, J shed 2 bases, and the junction held 6 bases outside the gene matches. CDR3 sequence: CSAGAGTSGQETQYF. CDR3 DNA sequence: TGCAGTGCTGGGGCCGGGACTAGCGGGCAAGAGACCCAGTACTTC.

Many counts were recorded for this clonotype. The chain has TRBV29-1 and TRBJ2-1; 8 nucleotides line up with TRBD1. V gave up 5 bases and J gave up 8 bases; unmatched junction bases: 5. The CDR3 consists of 12 residues. The germline V gene has CDR1 SQVTM and CDR2 ANQGSEA. CDR3: CSVSNRGDEQFF. In nucleotides, the CDR3 is TGCAGCGTTTCGAACAGGGGGGATGAGCAGTTCTTC.

This clonotype showed up many times. The genes are TRBV19 and TRBJ2-2; the D gene is possibly TRBD1 (6 bases). Trimming left V 5 bases short and J 6 bases short, with 16 bases between. Germline CDR1 is LNHDA and CDR2 is SQIVND (reference sequence). The CDR3 has 15 amino acids. The CDR3: CASSSGTKGAGELFF. Here the CDR3 DNA reads TGTGCCAGTAGTTCAGGGACAAAGGGGGCCGGGGAGCTGTTTTTT.

This clonotype came up many times. CDR3 DNA: TGTGCCAGTAGTATCCGGGGGGGCCTCGATGAGCAGTTCTTC. Its protein is CASSIRGGLDEQFF. The J gene is TRBJ2-1, the V gene TRBV19; 8 nucleotides align to TRBD2. The trim removed 3 bases at V and 8 bases at J, leaving 6 bases unmatched. This CDR3 is 14 amino acids long. CDR1 and CDR2 (germline): LNHDA, SQIVND (reference sequence).

The chain employs TRBV4-2 and TRBJ2-3; 9 bases align to TRBD2. Unmatched junction bases numbered 3, after V lost 0 bases and J lost 2 bases. The CDR3 has 16 residues. CDR1 and CDR2 (germline): LGHNA, YNFKEQ. The CDR3, as DNA: TGTGCCAGCAGCCAAGATGTAGCGGGGGACACAGATACGCAGTATTTT. Its protein is CASSQDVAGDTDTQYF.

This clonotype was observed at least ten times. This chain connects TRBV7-2 to TRBJ1-1; D is unclear. The V gene lost 5 bases and the J gene lost 8 bases, with 12 bases spanning the gap. The CDR3 has 12 amino acids. Germline CDR1 is SGHTA and CDR2 is FQGNSA. The CDR3 DNA follows: TGTGCCAGCAGCCTCGACGGATTAGAAGCTTTCTTT. Encoded protein: CASSLDGLEAFF. Looking up the rest from reference TRBV7-2 and TRBJ1-1 gives the full variable domain: GAGVSQSPSNKVTEKGKDVELRCDPISGHTALYWYRQSLGQGLEFLIYFQGNSAPDKSGLPSDRFSAERTGGSVSTLTIQRTQQEDSAVYLCASSLDGLEAFFGQGTRLTVV.

The table lists this clonotype with a few counts. The CDR3 sequence: CSVEGGLAGDYEQYF. The CDR3 nucleotides read TGCAGCGTTGAAGGGGGGCTAGCGGGGGACTACGAGCAGTACTTC. The rearrangement uses TRBV29-1 and TRBJ2-7, with 10 bases matching TRBD2. Germline V gene data show CDR1 as SQVTM and CDR2 as ANQGSEA. The CDR3 sequence is 15 residues long. V lost 1 base and J lost 3; bases outside the gene matches: 6.

The chain couples TRBV7-2 to TRBJ2-3; the match to TRBD2 covers 11 bases. V lost 1 base to trimming and J lost 8 bases; unmatched junction nucleotides: 11. The length of the CDR3 is 17 residues. Germline loops: CDR1 SGHTA, CDR2 FQGNSA. The CDR3 sequence is CASSLGVLAGAKGTQYF. The CDR3 DNA reads as TGTGCCAGCAGCTTAGGAGTACTAGCGGGGGCCAAGGGTACGCAGTATTTT.

The rearrangement links TRBV15 to TRBJ2-4; unclear D gene. The CDR3 loop spans 17 amino acids. Germline V lookup: CDR1 LNHNV, CDR2 YYDKDF (reference sequence). The ends were cut back, 0 bases at V and 2 bases at J, with 14 bases in the middle. The CDR3 here is CATSRDVGFGPKNIQYF. CDR3 DNA: TGTGCCACCAGCAGAGATGTAGGGTTCGGGCCCAAAAACATTCAGTACTTC.

This clonotype came up many times. DNA for the CDR3: TGCAGCTCGGGACAGAACTATGGCTACACCTTC. Translation: CSSGQNYGYTF. The chain has TRBV29-1 and TRBJ1-2, with TRBD1 matching 7 bases. The germline V gene encodes CDR1 SQVTM and CDR2 ANQGSEA. The CDR3 contains 11 residues. V was clipped by 8 bases and J by 2 bases; unmatched bases: 2.